This T cell receptor (beta chain) stems from a study of T-cell reconstitution after alpha-beta-depleted transplantation in children. Unique molecular identifiers were used to barcode this TCRbeta library. TCRdb itself ran the PCR reads through MiXCR, one entry per CDR3 protein. Among roughly 190,000 distinct CDR3 sequences listed, 13% to 15% were seen once. This clonotype was seen a handful of times. Looked up from germline, CDR1 is SEHNR and CDR2 is FQNEAQ (reference sequence). There are 13 residues in the CDR3. The ends were cut back, 7 bases at V and 7 bases at J, with 16 bases in the middle. V usage is TRBV7-9 and J usage is TRBJ1-1; no definite D call. The receptor was derived from a human donor who donated a stem cell graft to a child with acute lymphoblastic leukemia. The specimen was PBMCs from the stem cell graft donor, collected from the stem cell graft. CDR3 nucleotides: TGTGCCAGCACCTATCTCTCAGCGGATGAAGCTTTCTTT. Amino acid sequence: CASTYLSADEAFF. Looking up the rest from reference TRBV7-9 and TRBJ1-1 gives the full variable domain: DTGVSQNPRHKITKRGQNVTFRCDPISEHNRLYWYRQTLGQGPEFLTYFQNEAQLEKSRLLSDRFSAERPKGSFSTLEIQRTEQGDSAMYLCASTYLSADEAFFGQGTRLTVV.